This section outlines one T cell receptor beta chain sequence together with its context. The sample belongs to a study of blood T cell repertoires in COVID-19. Across the study: Whether acute or convalescent, the COVID-19 samples came from the United States, Italy and Spain. The analysed material was cDNA or gDNA that came from T cells, B-cell-depleted T cells, or PBMCs.

In the original analysis: It was from reference gene primer amplification that nucleated cell counts were estimated. Sequencing was performed with immunoSEQ multiplex PCR; in TCRdb, only in-frame clones are kept and a portion is missing. V and J calls and clone size are given by that table; D and trimming were obtained from the DNA. The profile shows approximately 97,000 clones, approximately 81% of them singletons. Sequenced input: peripheral blood. This clonotype was obtained from a man aged 60-69 years with acute or convalescent COVID-19.

The chain's CDR3 is CASSVGQVSGNTIYF. In DNA form, the CDR3 reads TGTGCCAGCAGCGTAGGACAGGTCTCTGGAAACACCATATATTTT. The chain links TRBV9 to TRBJ1-3, with a weak D call TRBD1 (6 bases). The CDR3 length is 15 residues. Per germline, CDR1 SGDLS and CDR2 YYNGEE. V was clipped by 0 bases and J by 0 bases, with 7 bases between them.